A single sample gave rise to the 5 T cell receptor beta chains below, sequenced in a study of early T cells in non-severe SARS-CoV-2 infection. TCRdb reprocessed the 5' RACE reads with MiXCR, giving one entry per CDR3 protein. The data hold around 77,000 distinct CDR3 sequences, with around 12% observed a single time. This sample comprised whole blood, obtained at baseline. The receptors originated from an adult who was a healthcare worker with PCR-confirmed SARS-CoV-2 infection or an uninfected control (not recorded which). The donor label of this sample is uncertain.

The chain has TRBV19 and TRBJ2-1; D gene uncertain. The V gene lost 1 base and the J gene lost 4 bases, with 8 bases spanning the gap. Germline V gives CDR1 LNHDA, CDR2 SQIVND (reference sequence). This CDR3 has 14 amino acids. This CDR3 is CASSIGLNYNEQFF. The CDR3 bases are TGTGCCAGTAGTATAGGGCTGAATTACAATGAGCAGTTCTTC.

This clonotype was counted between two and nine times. Written as DNA, the CDR3 is TGCGCCAGCAGCACCCGGGACAGGGCAGATACGCAGTATTTT. Its protein is CASSTRDRADTQYF. This chain joins TRBV5-1 and TRBJ2-3, with 9 nucleotides matching TRBD1. V was pared by 4 bases and J by 4 bases, with 4 bases of the junction left unmatched. Germline V gene lookup returns CDR1 SGHRS and CDR2 YFSETQ. This CDR3 is built from 14 residues.

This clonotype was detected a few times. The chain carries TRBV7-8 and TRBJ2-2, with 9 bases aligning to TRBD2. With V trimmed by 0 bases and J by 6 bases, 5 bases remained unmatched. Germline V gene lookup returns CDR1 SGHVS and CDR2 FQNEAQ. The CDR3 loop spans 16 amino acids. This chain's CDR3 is CASSLARGGAAGELFF. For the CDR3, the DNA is TGTGCCAGCAGCTTAGCGCGCGGGGGGGCTGCCGGGGAGCTGTTTTTT.

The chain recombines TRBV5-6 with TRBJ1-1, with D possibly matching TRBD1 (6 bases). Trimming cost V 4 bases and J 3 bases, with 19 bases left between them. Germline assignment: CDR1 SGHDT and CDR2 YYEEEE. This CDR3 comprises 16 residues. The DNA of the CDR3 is TGTGCCAGCAGCGGGACAACCCCTAATGGGGACACTGAAGCTTTCTTT. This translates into CASSGTTPNGDTEAFF. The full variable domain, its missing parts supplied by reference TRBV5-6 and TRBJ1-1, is DAGVTQSPTHLIKTRGQQVTLRCSPKSGHDTVSWYQQALGQGPQFIFQYYEEEERQRGNFPDRFSGHQFPNYSSELNVNALLLGDSALYLCASSGTTPNGDTEAFFGQGTRLTVV.

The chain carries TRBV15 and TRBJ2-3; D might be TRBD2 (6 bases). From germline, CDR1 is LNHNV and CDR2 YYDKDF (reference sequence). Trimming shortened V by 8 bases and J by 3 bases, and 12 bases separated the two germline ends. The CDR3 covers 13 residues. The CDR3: CATQSGGTDTQYF. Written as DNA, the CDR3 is TGTGCCACCCAAAGTGGGGGGACAGATACGCAGTATTTT.